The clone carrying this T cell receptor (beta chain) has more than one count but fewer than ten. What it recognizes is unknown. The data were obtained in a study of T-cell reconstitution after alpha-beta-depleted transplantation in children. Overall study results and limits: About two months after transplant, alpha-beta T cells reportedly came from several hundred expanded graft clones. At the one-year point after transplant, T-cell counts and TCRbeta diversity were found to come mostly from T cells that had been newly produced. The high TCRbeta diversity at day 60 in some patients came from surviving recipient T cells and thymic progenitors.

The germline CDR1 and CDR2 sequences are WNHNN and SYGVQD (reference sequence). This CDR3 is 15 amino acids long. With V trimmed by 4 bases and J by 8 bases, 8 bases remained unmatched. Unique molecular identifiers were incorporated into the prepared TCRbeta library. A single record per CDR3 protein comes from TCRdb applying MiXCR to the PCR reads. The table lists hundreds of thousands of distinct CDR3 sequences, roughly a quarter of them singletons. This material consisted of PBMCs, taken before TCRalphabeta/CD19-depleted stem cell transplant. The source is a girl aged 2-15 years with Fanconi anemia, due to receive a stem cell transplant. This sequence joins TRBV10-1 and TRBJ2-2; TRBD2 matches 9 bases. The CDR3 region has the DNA TGCGCCAGCAGTGGGGGACTAGCATTCTCTGGGGAGCTGTTTTTT. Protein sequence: CASSGGLAFSGELFF.